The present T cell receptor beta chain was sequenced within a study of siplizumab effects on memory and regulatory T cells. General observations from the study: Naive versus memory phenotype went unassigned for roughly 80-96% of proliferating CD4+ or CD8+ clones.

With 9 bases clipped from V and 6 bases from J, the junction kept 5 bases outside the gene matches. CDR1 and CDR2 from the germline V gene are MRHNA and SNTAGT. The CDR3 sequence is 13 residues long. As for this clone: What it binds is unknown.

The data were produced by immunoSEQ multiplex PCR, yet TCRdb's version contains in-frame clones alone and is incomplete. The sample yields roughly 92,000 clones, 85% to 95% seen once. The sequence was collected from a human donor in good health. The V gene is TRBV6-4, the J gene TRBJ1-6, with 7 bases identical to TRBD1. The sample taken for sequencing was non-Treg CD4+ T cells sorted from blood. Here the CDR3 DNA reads TGTGCCAGTGGGACAGACCTTAATTCACCCCTCCACTTT. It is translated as CASGTDLNSPLHF.